This TCR beta chain was recorded in a study of blood T cell repertoires in COVID-19. In the source study's methods: Reference gene primer amplification gave estimated nucleated cell counts. Clones were sequenced by immunoSEQ multiplex PCR, and TCRdb holds only the in-frame ones, with some missing. The DNA gave D and trimming, while V, J and clone size come from that table. This table holds 30,000 to 50,000 clones, about 89% found once. The ends lost 4 bases at V and 5 bases at J; junction bases unmatched: 13. The CDR3 extends over 17 amino acids. Germline V gene sequence: CDR1 KGHDR, CDR2 SFDVKD. The clonotype originates from a woman aged 30 to 39 in a cohort sampled during active COVID-19. The material sequenced was peripheral blood. The chain couples TRBV24-1 to TRBJ1-5; 7 bases match TRBD1. The chain's CDR3 is CATSDPRQGGSHQPQHF. The CDR3 coding sequence is TGTGCCACCAGTGACCCCCGACAGGGCGGGTCTCATCAGCCCCAGCATTTT.